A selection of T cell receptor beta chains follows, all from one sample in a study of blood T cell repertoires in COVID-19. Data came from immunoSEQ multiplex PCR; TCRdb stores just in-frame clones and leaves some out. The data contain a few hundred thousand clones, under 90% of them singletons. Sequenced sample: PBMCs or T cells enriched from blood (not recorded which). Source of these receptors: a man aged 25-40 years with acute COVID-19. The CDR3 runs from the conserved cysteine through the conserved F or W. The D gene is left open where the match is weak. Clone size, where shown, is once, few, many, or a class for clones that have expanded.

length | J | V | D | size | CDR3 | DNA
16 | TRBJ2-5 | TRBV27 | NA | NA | CASSLRGAGVQETQYF | TGTGCCAGCAGTTTACGGGGTGCAGGGGTCCAAGAGACCCAGTACTTC
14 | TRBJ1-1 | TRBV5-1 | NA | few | CASSLDSLNTEAFF | TGTGCCAGCAGCTTAGACAGCCTGAACACTGAAGCTTTCTTT
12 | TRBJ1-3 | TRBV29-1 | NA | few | CSVAGSGNTIYF | TGCAGCGTTGCGGGCTCTGGAAACACCATATATTTT
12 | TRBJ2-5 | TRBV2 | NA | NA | CASKPEAGTQYF | TGTGCCAGCAAGCCCGAGGCGGGAACTCAGTACTTC
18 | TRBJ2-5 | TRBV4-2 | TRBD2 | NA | CASSQGLAGDTYQETQYF | TGTGCCAGCAGCCAAGGGCTAGCGGGGGACACGTACCAAGAGACCCAGTACTTC
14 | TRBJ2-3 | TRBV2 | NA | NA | CAIILRQGRMTQYF | TGTGCCATCATCCTTCGGCAGGGTAGGATGACGCAGTATTTT
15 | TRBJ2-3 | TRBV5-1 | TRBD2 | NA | CASSLGGRTADTQYF | TGTGCCAGCAGCCTGGGCGGGAGGACGGCAGATACGCAGTATTTT
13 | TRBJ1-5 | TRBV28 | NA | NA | CASRTALNQPQHF | TGTGCCAGCAGGACTGCTCTCAATCAGCCCCAGCATTTT
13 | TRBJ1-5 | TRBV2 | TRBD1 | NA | CASSETGAQPQHF | TGTGCCAGCAGTGAGACAGGGGCTCAGCCCCAGCATTTT
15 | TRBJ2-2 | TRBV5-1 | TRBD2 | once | CASSLTSGGNGELFF | TGCGCCAGCAGCCTGACTAGCGGGGGAAACGGGGAGCTGTTTTTT
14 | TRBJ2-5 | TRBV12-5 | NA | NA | CASGNGGYEETQYF | TGTGCTAGTGGGAACGGAGGGTATGAAGAGACCCAGTACTTC
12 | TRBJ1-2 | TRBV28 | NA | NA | CASTPGEYGYTF | TGTGCCAGCACCCCCGGGGAGTATGGCTACACCTTC
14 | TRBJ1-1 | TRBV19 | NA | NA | CASRGSPTNTEAFF | TGTGCCAGTAGGGGCAGCCCCACGAACACTGAAGCTTTCTTT
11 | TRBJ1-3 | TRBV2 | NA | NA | CAVRQGNTIYF | TGTGCAGTGCGACAGGGAAACACCATATATTTT
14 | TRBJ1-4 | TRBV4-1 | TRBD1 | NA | CASSPDRAPDKLFF | TGCGCCAGCAGCCCCGACAGGGCCCCTGATAAACTGTTTTTT
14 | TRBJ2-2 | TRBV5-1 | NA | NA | CASSLKQSTGELFF | TGCGCCAGCAGCTTGAAACAGTCCACCGGGGAGCTGTTTTTT
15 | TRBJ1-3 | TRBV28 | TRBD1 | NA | CASSHPTGSGNTIYF | TGTGCCAGCAGTCATCCGACAGGGTCCGGAAACACCATATATTTT
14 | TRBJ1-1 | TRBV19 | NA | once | CASSAMARDTEAFF | TGTGCCAGTAGTGCGATGGCCCGGGACACTGAAGCTTTCTTT
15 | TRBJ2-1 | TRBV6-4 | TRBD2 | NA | CASTTWTSAYNEQFF | TGTGCCAGCACTACTTGGACTAGCGCCTACAATGAGCAGTTCTTC
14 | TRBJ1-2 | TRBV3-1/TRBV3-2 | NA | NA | CASSQFRSNYGYTF | TGTGCCAGCAGCCAGTTCAGAAGTAACTATGGCTACACCTTC
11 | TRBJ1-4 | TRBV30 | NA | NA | CAWGPKEKLFF | TGTGCCTGGGGGCCCAAGGAAAAACTGTTTTTT
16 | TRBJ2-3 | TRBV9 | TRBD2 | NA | CASSVGGGMLTDTQYF | TGTGCCAGCAGCGTAGGCGGGGGTATGCTCACAGATACGCAGTATTTT
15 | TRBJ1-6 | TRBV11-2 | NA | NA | CASSPTGFYNSPLHF | TGTGCCAGCAGCCCCACAGGGTTTTATAATTCACCCCTCCACTTT
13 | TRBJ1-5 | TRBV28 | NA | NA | CASSTIERQPQHF | TGTGCCAGCAGTACGATTGAGAGGCAGCCCCAGCATTTT
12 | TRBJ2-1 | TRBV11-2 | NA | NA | CASSFTNNEQFF | TGTGCCAGCAGCTTCACTAACAATGAGCAGTTCTTC
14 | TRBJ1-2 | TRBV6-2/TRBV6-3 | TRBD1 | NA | CASSSPGTGSGYTF | TGTGCCAGCAGTTCACCCGGGACAGGGAGTGGCTACACCTTC
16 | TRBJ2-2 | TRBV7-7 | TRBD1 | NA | CASSLKTGVDTGELFF | TGTGCCAGCAGCCTAAAAACAGGGGTAGACACCGGGGAGCTGTTTTTT
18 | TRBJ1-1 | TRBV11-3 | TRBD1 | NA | CASSLGLPGQGMNTEAFF | TGTGCCAGCAGCTTAGGCCTCCCCGGACAGGGAATGAACACTGAAGCTTTCTTT
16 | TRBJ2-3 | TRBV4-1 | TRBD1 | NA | CASSQKDRGSADTQYF | TGCGCCAGCAGCCAGAAGGACAGGGGATCCGCAGATACGCAGTATTTT